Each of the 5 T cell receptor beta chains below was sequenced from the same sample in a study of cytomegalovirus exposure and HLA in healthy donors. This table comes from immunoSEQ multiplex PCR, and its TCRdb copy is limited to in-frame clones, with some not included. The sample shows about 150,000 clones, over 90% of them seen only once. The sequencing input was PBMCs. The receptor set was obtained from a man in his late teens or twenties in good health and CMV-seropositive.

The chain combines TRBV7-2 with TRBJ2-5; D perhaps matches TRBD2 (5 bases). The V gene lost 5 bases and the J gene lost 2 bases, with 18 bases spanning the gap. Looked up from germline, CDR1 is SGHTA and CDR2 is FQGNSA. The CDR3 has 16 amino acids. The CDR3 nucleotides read TGTGCCAGCAGCCGCACCCTGGGGAGTGTTCAAGAGACCCAGTACTTC. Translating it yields CASSRTLGSVQETQYF.

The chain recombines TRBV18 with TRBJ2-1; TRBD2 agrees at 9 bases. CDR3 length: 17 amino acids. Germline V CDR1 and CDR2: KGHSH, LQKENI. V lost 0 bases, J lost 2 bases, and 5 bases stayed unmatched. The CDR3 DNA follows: TGTGCCAGCTCACCACCCCGCGGGAGGGAAACCTACAATGAGCAGTTCTTC. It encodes CASSPPRGRETYNEQFF.

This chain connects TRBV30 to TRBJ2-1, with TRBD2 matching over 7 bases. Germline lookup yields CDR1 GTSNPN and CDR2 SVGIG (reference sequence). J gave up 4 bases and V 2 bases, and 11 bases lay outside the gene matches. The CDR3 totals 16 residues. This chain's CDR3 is CAWSPRLALGYNEQFF. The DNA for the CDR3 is TGTGCCTGGAGTCCGAGACTAGCCTTGGGGTACAATGAGCAGTTCTTC.

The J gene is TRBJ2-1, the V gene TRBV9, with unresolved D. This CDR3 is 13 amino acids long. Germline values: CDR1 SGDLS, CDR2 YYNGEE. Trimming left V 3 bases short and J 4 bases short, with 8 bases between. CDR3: CASSEAIYNEQFF. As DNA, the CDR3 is TGTGCCAGCAGCGAAGCGATTTACAATGAGCAGTTCTTC. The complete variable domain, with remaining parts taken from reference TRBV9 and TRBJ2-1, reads DSGVTQTPKHLITATGQRVTLRCSPRSGDLSVYWYQQSLDQGLQFLIQYYNGEERAKGNILERFSAQQFPDLHSELNLSSLELGDSALYFCASSEAIYNEQFFGPGTRLTVL.

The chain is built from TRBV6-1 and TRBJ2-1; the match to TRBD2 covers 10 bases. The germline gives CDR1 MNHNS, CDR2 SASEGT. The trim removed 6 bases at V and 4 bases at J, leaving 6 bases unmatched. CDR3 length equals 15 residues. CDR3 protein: CASREQLAGYNEQFF. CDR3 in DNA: TGTGCCAGCAGGGAACAACTAGCGGGGTACAATGAGCAGTTCTTC.